The clone carrying this TCR beta chain was picked up many times. These data are taken from a study of CD8 T cells in ankylosing spondylitis. Germline V gives CDR1 DFQATT, CDR2 SNEGSKA (reference sequence). CDR3 length: 14 amino acids. V was trimmed by 2 bases and J by 1 base, leaving 11 bases between them. TCRdb re-called the 5' RACE reads with MiXCR, one entry per CDR3 protein. The profile shows approximately 260,000 distinct CDR3 sequences, about 9.1% of them singletons. The receptor comes from a male donor with ankylosing spondylitis or in good health (not recorded which). V and J are TRBV20-1 and TRBJ1-1, with D unclear. Sequences were obtained from blood, either unsorted or a sorted T cell fraction (not recorded which). The DNA of the CDR3 is TGCAGTGCTAGATCCCGGGCCACGAACACTGAAGCTTTCTTT. Its protein product is CSARSRATNTEAFF.